These T cell receptor beta chains were read from a single sample in a study of blood T cell repertoires in COVID-19. Generated by immunoSEQ multiplex PCR, the TCRdb table keeps only in-frame clones and is missing some. Of some 250,000 clones in the sample, around 81% were seen once. The sequenced material came from peripheral blood. The receptor set was obtained from a man in his fifties with active or convalescent COVID-19. Each CDR3 is given with its conserved first and last residue.

V gene: TRBV19; J gene: TRBJ2-2; CDR3 protein: CASRSGLVNTGELFF
V gene: TRBV2; J gene: TRBJ1-5; CDR3 protein: CASRQGAEQPQHF
V gene: TRBV11-2; J gene: TRBJ1-6; CDR3 protein: CASSFTGGLVYSPLHF
V gene: TRBV7-2; J gene: TRBJ2-3; CDR3 protein: CASSSRGLHTDTQYF
V gene: TRBV6-5; J gene: TRBJ2-7; CDR3 protein: CASSFRQGSRPYEQYF
V gene: TRBV19; J gene: TRBJ1-2; CDR3 protein: CASSAGSPGGYTF
V gene: TRBV11-2; J gene: TRBJ1-5; CDR3 protein: CASSIGTGRNQPQHF
V gene: TRBV28; J gene: TRBJ2-7; CDR3 protein: CASIGTKAYEQYF
V gene: TRBV23-1; J gene: TRBJ2-3; CDR3 protein: CASRGDRGGLPSTDTQYF
V gene: TRBV6-5; J gene: TRBJ2-4; CDR3 protein: CASRLAGGENIQYF